This TCR beta chain was retrieved from a study of T cell repertoires in cytomegalovirus infection. One entry per CDR3 protein, called by TCRdb with MiXCR from the reads. Of hundreds of thousands of distinct CDR3 sequences listed, 30% to 35% are singletons. About this clonotype: Its antigen is not identified.

The CDR3 contains 14 residues. Losses at the gene ends were 6 bases for V and 1 base for J; bases not matched to a gene: 4. Germline assignment: CDR1 MGHRA and CDR2 YSYEKL. Sequencing was performed on cultured CD8+ T cells from PBMCs, taken from culture after CMV antigen stimulation. The V call is TRBV4-1, the J call TRBJ1-1; 8 bases are a match to TRBD1. This receptor was taken from a human donor in good health (CMV status not recorded). Some clones in this sample may be carry-over from other donors' samples. The CDR3 reads CASRHGQGNTEAFF. The CDR3, as DNA: TGCGCCAGCAGACACGGACAGGGGAACACTGAAGCTTTCTTT.